The clone carrying this T cell receptor (beta chain) was counted a few times. The target antigen is unknown. The sample belongs to a study of beta chain features in type 1 diabetes. Study-wide findings and caveats: VDJ junctions from type 1 diabetes patients carried fewer insertions and larger deletions. Cells that show high TCR expression could be over-represented by cDNA sequencing. Among patients with Type 1 diabetes, TCRB CDR3s were moderately but significantly shorter in every one of the four CD4+ subsets.

Expressed TCRB transcripts were sequenced, since all the RNA that had been isolated was reverse transcribed. Sequencing was performed with immunoSEQ multiplex PCR; in TCRdb, only in-frame clones are kept and a portion is missing. The sample yields 640,000 or so clones, roughly 13% seen once. The CDR3 length is 15 residues. CDR1 and CDR2 from the germline V gene are SGHTA and FQGNSA. After removal of 5 bases from V and 2 bases from J, the junction contained 4 bases not matched to a gene. The genes are TRBV7-2 and TRBJ2-3, with TRBD1 matching over 10 bases. This receptor was identified in a man aged 18-30 years with type 1 diabetes. Sequencing used naive CD4+ T cells from blood. This CDR3 reads CASSPDRGLTDTQYF. CDR3 bases: TGTGCCAGCAGCCCCGACAGGGGGCTCACAGATACGCAGTATTTT.